The following is a T cell receptor (beta chain) sequence with its context. Its antigen is still unknown. Here immunoSEQ multiplex PCR was the method, and the copy in TCRdb shows in-frame clones only, minus some. The sample shows 1,400,000 or so clones, approximately 98.5% of them seen only once. The sample is drawn from a study of shared clonotypes between healthy human individuals. Study-level findings and limits: Memory subsets generally showed lower estimated richness than naive subsets.

The CDR3 is 13 amino acids. Trimming removed 4 bases from V and 0 bases from J; junction bases left unmatched: 1. CDR1 and CDR2 (germline): SQVTM, ANQGSEA. The chain joins TRBV29-1 to TRBJ2-7; 9 nucleotides match TRBD2. The sequencing sample was made of naive CD4+ T cells sorted from blood. The sample's subset: CD45RA+ positively selected. The sequence was obtained from a man aged 30 to 39 in good health. CDR3 in amino acids: CSVVAGDSYEQYF. The CDR3 DNA reads TGCAGCGTTGTAGCGGGAGACTCCTACGAGCAGTACTTC.